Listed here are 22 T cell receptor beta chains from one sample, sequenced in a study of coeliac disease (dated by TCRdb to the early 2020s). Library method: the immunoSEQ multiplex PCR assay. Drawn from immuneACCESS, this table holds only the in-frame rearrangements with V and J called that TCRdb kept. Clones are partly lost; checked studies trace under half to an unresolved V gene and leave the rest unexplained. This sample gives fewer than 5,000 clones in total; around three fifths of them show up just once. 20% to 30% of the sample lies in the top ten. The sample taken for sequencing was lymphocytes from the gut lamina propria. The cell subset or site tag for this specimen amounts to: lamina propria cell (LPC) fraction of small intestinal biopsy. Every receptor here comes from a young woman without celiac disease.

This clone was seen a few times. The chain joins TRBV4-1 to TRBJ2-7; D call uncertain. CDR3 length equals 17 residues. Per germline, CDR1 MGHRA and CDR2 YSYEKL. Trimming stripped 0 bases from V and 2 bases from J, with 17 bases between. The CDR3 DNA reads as TGCGCCAGCAGCCAAGATATAACCTCTAGTCGGCCCTACGAGCAGTACTTC. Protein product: CASSQDITSSRPYEQYF.

This CDR3 reads CASRGGNSGANVLTF. The CDR3 DNA reads as TGTGCCAGTAGGGGAGGCAACTCTGGGGCCAACGTCCTGACTTTC. The V gene is TRBV19, the J gene TRBJ2-6, with a tentative D call TRBD2 (6 bases). Germline assignment: CDR1 LNHDA and CDR2 SQIVND (reference sequence). The CDR3 loop spans 15 amino acids. The V end was cut by 6 bases, the J end by 0 bases, with 9 bases between.

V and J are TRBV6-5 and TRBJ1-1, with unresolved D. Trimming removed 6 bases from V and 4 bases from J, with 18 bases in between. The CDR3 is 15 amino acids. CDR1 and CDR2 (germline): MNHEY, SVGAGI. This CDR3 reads CASSRKTNGVTEAFF. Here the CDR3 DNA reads TGTGCCAGCAGCCGGAAAACAAACGGGGTCACTGAAGCTTTCTTT.

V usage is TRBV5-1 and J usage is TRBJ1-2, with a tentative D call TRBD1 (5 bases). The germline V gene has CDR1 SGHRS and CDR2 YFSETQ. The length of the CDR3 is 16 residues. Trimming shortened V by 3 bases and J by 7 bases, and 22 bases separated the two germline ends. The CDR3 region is CASSSGLQQAWGGYTF. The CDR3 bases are TGCGCCAGCAGCTCGGGCCTTCAACAGGCGTGGGGTGGCTACACCTTC.

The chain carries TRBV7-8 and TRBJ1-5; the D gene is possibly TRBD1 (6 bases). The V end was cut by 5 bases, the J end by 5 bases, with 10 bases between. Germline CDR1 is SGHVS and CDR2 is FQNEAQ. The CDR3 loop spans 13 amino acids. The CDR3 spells CASSIEGDQPQHF. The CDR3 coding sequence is TGTGCCAGCAGCATCGAGGGGGATCAGCCCCAGCATTTT.

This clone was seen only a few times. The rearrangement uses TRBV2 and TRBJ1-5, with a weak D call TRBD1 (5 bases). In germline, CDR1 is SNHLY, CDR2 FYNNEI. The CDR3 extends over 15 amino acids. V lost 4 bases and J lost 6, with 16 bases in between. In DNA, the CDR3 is TGTGCCAGCAGTGGAAACAGGTTATCGATTCAGCCCCAGCATTTT. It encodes CASSGNRLSIQPQHF.

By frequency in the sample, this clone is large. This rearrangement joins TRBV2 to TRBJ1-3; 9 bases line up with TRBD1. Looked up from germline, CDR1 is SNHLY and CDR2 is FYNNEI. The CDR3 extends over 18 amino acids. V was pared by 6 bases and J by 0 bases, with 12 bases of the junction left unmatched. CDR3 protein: CASSDSQGAAYSGNTIYF. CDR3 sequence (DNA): TGTGCCAGCAGCGATTCACAGGGGGCGGCTTACTCTGGAAACACCATATATTTT. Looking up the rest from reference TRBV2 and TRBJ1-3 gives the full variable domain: EPEVTQTPSHQVTQMGQEVILRCVPISNHLYFYWYRQILGQKVEFLVSFYNNEISEKSEIFDDQFSVERPDGSNFTLKIRSTKLEDSAMYFCASSDSQGAAYSGNTIYFGEGSWLTVV.

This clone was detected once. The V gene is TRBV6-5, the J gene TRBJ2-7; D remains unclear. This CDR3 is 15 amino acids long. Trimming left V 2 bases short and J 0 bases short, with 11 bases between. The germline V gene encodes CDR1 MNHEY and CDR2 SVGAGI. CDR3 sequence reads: CASSYRAPSSYEQYF. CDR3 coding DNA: TGTGCCAGCAGTTACCGAGCCCCAAGCTCCTACGAGCAGTACTTC.

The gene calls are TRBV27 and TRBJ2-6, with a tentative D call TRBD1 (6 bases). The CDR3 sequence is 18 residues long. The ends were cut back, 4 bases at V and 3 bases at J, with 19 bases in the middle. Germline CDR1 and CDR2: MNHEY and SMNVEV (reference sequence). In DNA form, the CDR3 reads TGTGCCAGCAGTTACTTCCACATAGACAGGAATGGGGCCAACGTCCTGACTTTC. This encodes CASSYFHIDRNGANVLTF. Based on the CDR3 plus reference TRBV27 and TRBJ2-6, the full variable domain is EAQVTQNPRYLITVTGKKLTVTCSQNMNHEYMSWYRQDPGLGLRQIYYSMNVEVTDKGDVPEGYKVSRKEKRNFPLILESPSPNQTSLYFCASSYFHIDRNGANVLTFGAGSRLTVL.

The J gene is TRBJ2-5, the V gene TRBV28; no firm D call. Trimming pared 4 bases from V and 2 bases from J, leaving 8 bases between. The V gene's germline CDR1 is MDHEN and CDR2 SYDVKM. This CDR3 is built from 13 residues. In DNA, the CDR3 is TGTGCCAGCAGTTCATCCAGTCAAGAGACCCAGTACTTC. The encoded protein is CASSSSSQETQYF.

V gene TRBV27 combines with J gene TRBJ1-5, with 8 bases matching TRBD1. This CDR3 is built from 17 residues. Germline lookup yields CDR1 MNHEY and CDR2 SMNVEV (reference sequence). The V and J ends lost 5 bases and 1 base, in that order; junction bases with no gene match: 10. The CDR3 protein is CASSPRTGKLSNQPQHF. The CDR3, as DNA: TGTGCCAGCAGTCCCCGGACAGGGAAGCTGAGCAATCAGCCCCAGCATTTT.

The CDR3 reads CASSPRTATDNEQFF. The DNA of the CDR3 is TGTGCCAGCTCACCAAGGACAGCTACCGACAATGAGCAGTTCTTC. This sequence joins TRBV18 and TRBJ2-1; perhaps TRBD1 as D (6 bases). CDR3 size: 15 residues. Between the trimmed V and J ends, which lost 2 bases and 5 bases, there was a span of 13 bases. The V gene's germline CDR1 is KGHSH and CDR2 LQKENI.

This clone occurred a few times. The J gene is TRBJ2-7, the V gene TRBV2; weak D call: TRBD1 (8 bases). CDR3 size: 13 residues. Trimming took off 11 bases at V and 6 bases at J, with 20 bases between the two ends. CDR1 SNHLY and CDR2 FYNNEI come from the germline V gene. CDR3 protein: CACSRETGAEQYF. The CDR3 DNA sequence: TGTGCCTGCTCGCGGGAGACAGGGGCCGAGCAGTACTTC.

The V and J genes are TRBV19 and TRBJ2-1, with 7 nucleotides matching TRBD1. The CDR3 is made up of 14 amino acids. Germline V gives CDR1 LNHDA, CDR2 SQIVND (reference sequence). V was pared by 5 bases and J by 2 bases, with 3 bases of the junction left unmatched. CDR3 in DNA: TGTGCCAGTAGTGCTACAGGGGCCTACAATGAGCAGTTCTTC. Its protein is CASSATGAYNEQFF.

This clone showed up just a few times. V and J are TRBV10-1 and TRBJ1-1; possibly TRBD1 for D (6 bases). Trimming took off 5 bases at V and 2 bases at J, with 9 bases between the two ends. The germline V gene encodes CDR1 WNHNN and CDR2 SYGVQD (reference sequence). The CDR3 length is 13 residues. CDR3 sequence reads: CASSQQGNTEAFF. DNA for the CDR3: TGCGCCAGCAGTCAACAGGGAAACACTGAAGCTTTCTTT.

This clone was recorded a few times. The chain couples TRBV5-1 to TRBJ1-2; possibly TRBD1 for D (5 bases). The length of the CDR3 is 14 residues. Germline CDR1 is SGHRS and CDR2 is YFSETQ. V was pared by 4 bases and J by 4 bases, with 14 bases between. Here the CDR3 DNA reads TGCGCCAGCAGCCCCGCCGACAGCTCCTATGGCTACACCTTC. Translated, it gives CASSPADSSYGYTF.

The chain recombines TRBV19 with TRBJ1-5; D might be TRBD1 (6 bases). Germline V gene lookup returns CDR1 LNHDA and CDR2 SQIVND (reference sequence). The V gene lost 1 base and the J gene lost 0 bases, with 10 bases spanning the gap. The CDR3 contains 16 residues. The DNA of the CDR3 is TGTGCCAGTAGTATAGGGGACAACTATAGCAATCAGCCCCAGCATTTT. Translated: CASSIGDNYSNQPQHF.

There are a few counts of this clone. The CDR3 protein is CASRLQGSHNSPLHF. The CDR3 DNA sequence: TGTGCCAGCAGGCTACAGGGATCCCATAATTCACCCCTCCACTTT. The chain uses TRBV6-5 and TRBJ1-6, with a weak D call TRBD1 (6 bases). Trimming removed 6 bases from V and 5 bases from J, with 14 bases in between. In germline, CDR1 is MNHEY, CDR2 SVGAGI. CDR3 size: 15 residues.

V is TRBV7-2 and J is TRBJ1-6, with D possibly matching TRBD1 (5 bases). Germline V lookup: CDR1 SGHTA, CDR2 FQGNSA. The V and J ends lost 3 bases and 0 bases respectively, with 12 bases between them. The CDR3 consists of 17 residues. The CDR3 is CASSLGDGSSYNSPLHF. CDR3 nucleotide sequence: TGTGCCAGCAGCTTGGGGGACGGGAGCTCCTATAATTCACCCCTCCACTTT.

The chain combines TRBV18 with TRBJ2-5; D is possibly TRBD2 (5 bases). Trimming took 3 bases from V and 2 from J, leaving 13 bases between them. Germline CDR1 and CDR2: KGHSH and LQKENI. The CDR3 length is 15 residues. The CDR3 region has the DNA TGTGCCAGCTCACCCCAGACACTAGTACAAGAGACCCAGTACTTC. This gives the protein CASSPQTLVQETQYF.

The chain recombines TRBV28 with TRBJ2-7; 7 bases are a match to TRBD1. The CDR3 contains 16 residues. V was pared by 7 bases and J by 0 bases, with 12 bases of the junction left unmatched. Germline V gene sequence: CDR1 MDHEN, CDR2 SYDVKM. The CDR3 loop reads CASIQTRRDSSYEQYF. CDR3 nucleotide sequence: TGTGCCAGCATTCAAACGCGCCGGGACAGCTCCTACGAGCAGTACTTC.

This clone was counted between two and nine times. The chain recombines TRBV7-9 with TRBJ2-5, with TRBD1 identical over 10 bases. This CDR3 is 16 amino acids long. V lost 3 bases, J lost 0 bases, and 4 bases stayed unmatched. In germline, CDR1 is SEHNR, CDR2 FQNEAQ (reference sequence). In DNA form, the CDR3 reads TGTGCCAGCAGCTTGGGGGACAGGGGAAACCAAGAGACCCAGTACTTC. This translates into CASSLGDRGNQETQYF.